These 9 T cell receptor beta chains share one sample of origin, sequenced in a study of T cells after yellow fever vaccination. TCRdb re-called the 5' RACE reads with MiXCR, one entry per CDR3 protein. The sample holds hundreds of thousands of distinct CDR3 sequences, 6.2% seen once. The starting material was PBMCs, obtained 5 days after the yellow fever booster vaccination. The receptors were sampled from a man aged 30 to 39 who received the YFV17D yellow fever vaccine.

The chain employs TRBV28 and TRBJ2-7; D is unclear. Germline CDR1 is MDHEN and CDR2 is SYDVKM. CDR3 size: 14 residues. Trimming stripped 5 bases from V and 2 bases from J, with 13 bases between. For the CDR3, the DNA is TGTGCCAGCAGTAACCAGGACGGTACCTACGAGCAGTACTTC. Residues: CASSNQDGTYEQYF.

The sample holds a few counts of this clonotype. The J gene is TRBJ2-3, the V gene TRBV28, with D tentatively TRBD1 (5 bases). Trimming removed 2 bases from V and 4 bases from J, with 19 bases in between. This CDR3 comprises 17 residues. Germline V gives CDR1 MDHEN, CDR2 SYDVKM. As DNA, the CDR3 is TGTGCCAGCAGTTTAACCCGAACCCTGGGGCGCGCAGATACGCAGTATTTT. Translating it yields CASSLTRTLGRADTQYF.

This chain links TRBV5-1 with TRBJ2-5, with D tentatively TRBD1 or TRBD2 (5 bases each). The better agreement between TRBJ2-1 and the DNA end casts doubt on the J call. The germline gives CDR1 SGHRS, CDR2 YFSETQ. This CDR3 contains 15 residues. CDR3: CASSFYGTSQETQFF. CDR3 nucleotides: TGCGCCAGCAGCTTCTACGGGACGTCGCAAGAGACCCAGTTCTTC.

Ten or more counts support this clonotype. The chain uses TRBV5-4 and TRBJ2-1, with 8 bases matching TRBD2. CDR1 SGHNT and CDR2 YYREEE come from the germline V gene (reference sequence). This CDR3 is 16 amino acids long. V shed 4 bases, J shed 6 bases, and the junction held 12 bases outside the gene matches. The DNA for the CDR3 is TGTGCCAGCAGCGTTGGTTATGGGACTAGAGGCAATGAGCAGTTCTTC. It translates to CASSVGYGTRGNEQFF.

The rearrangement links TRBV7-8 to TRBJ2-7; 8 bases are a match to TRBD2. Germline CDR1 reads SGHVS; CDR2 reads FQNEAQ. Trimming took 3 bases from V and 2 from J; bases not matched to a gene: 9. This CDR3 region has 16 residues. The CDR3 spells CASSLSGSGNAYEQYF. DNA of the CDR3: TGTGCCAGCAGCTTGTCAGGTAGCGGGAACGCCTACGAGCAGTACTTC.

This clonotype has at least ten counts. This chain links TRBV9 with TRBJ2-1; possible D gene TRBD2, 5 bases. CDR1 SGDLS and CDR2 YYNGEE come from the germline V gene. The CDR3 spans 17 residues. V lost 1 base to trimming and J lost 6 bases, with 20 bases between them. CDR3 in amino acids: CASSVTISGSVGNEQFF. The CDR3 bases are TGTGCCAGCAGCGTAACAATATCGGGATCGGTTGGCAATGAGCAGTTCTTC.

The genes are TRBV20-1 and TRBJ2-5; TRBD2 matches at 7 bases. CDR1 and CDR2 from the germline V gene are DFQATT and SNEGSKA (reference sequence). There are 16 residues in the CDR3. The V and J ends lost 6 bases and 2 bases, in that order; junction bases with no gene match: 15. The CDR3 loop reads CSAAGGSGKWQETQYF. CDR3 DNA sequence: TGCAGTGCGGCCGGCGGGAGCGGGAAATGGCAAGAGACCCAGTACTTC.

This clonotype was seen repeatedly, ten times or more. This chain joins TRBV27 and TRBJ2-2, with a possible D match to TRBD1 (6 bases). V lost 3 bases and J 5 bases, leaving 13 bases between the germline ends. Germline V gene data show CDR1 as MNHEY and CDR2 as SMNVEV (reference sequence). This CDR3 has 15 residues. The CDR3 DNA reads TGTGCCAGCAGTTTTTACAGGGTCGGGACCGGGGAGCTGTTTTTT. It specifies CASSFYRVGTGELFF.

This clonotype came up a few times. J is TRBJ2-7 and V is TRBV10-3, with 9 bases aligning to TRBD1. Germline assignment: CDR1 ENHRY and CDR2 SYGVKD. The CDR3 has 16 residues. With 3 bases clipped from V and 3 bases from J, the junction kept 9 bases outside the gene matches. The CDR3 bases are TGTGCCATCAGTGACCTCGGGGACAGGGATTTCTACGAGCAGTACTTC. This gives the protein CAISDLGDRDFYEQYF.